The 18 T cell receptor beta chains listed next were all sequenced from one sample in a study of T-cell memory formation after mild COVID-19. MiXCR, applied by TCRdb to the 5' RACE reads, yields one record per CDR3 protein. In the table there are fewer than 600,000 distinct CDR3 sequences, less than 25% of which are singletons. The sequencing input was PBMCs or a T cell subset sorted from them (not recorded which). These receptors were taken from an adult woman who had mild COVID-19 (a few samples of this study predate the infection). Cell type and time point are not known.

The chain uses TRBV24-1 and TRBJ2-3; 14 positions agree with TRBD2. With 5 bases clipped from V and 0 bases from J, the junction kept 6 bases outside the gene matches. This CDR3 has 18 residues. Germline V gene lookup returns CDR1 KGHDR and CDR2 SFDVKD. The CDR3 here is CATSGLAGGPGSTDTQYF. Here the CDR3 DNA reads TGTGCCACCAGTGGACTAGCGGGAGGGCCGGGGAGCACAGATACGCAGTATTTT.

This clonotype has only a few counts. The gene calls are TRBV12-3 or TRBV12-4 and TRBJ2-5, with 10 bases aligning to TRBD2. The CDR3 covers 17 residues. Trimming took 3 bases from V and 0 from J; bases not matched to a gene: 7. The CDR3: CASSLETTSGYQETQYF. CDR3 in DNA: TGTGCCAGCAGTTTGGAAACGACTAGCGGGTACCAAGAGACCCAGTACTTC.

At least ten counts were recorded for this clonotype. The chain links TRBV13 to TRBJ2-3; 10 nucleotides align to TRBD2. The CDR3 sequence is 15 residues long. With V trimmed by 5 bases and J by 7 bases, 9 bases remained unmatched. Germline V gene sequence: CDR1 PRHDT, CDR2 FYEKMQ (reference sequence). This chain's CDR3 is CASSPERGGRNTQYF. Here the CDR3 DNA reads TGTGCCAGCAGCCCCGAGCGGGGGGGCCGCAATACGCAGTATTTT. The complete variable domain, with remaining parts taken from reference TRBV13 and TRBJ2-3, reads AAGVIQSPRHLIKEKRETATLKCYPIPRHDTVYWYQQGPGQDPQFLISFYEKMQSDKGSIPDRFSAQQFSDYHSELNMSSLELGDSALYFCASSPERGGRNTQYFGPGTRLTVL.

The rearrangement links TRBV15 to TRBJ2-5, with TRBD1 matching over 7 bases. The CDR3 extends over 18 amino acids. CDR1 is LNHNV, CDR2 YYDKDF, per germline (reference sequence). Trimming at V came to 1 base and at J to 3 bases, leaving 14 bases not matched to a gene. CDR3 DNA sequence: TGTGCCACCAGCAGAGCACGGACAGGTTCCCTCCGGGAAGAGACCCAGTACTTC. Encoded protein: CATSRARTGSLREETQYF. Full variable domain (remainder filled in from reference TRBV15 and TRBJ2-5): DAMVIQNPRYQVTQFGKPVTLSCSQTLNHNVMYWYQQKSSQAPKLLFHYYDKDFNNEADTPDNFQSRRPNTSFCFLDIRSPGLGDTAMYLCATSRARTGSLREETQYFGPGTRLLVL.

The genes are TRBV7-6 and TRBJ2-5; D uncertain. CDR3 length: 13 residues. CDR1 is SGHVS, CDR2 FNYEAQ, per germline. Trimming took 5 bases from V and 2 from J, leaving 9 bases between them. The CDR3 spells CASSPPAQETQYF. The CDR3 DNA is TGTGCCAGCAGCCCCCCGGCTCAAGAGACCCAGTACTTC.

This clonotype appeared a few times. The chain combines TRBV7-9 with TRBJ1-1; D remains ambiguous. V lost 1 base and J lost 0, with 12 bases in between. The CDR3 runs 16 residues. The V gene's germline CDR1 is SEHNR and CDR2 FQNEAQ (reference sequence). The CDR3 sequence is CASSLVGDLMNTEAFF. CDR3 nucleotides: TGTGCCAGCAGCTTAGTGGGCGATCTCATGAACACTGAAGCTTTCTTT.

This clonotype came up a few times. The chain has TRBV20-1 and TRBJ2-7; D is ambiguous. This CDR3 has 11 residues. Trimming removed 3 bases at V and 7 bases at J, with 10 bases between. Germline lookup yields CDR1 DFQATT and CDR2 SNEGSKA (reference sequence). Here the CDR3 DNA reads TGCAGTGCTAGGAAAAGATGGGAGCAGTACTTC. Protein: CSARKRWEQYF.

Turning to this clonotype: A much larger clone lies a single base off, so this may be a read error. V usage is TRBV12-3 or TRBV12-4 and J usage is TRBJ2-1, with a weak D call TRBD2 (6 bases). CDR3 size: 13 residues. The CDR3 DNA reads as TGTGACAGCAGTCTTGGAGGGGTAAATGAGCAGTTCTTC. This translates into CDSSLGGVNEQFF.

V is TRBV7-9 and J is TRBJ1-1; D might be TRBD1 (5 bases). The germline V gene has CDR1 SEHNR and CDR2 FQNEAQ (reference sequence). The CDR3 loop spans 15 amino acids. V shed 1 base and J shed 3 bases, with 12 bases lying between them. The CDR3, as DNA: TGTGCCAGCAGCTTAGAGGGGCCGGGCGACACTGAAGCTTTCTTT. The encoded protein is CASSLEGPGDTEAFF.

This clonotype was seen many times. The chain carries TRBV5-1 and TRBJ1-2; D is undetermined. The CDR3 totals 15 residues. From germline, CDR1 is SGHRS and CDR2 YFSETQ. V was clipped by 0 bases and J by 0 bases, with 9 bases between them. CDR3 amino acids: CASSLDLRSNYGYTF. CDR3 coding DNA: TGCGCCAGCAGCTTGGATCTACGTTCTAACTATGGCTACACCTTC.

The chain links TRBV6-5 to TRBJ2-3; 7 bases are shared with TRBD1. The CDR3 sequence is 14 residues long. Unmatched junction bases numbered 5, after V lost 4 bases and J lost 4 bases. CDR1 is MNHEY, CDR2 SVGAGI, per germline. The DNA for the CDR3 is TGTGCCAGCAGTTCAGGGGGTCAGGCAGATACGCAGTATTTT. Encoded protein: CASSSGGQADTQYF.

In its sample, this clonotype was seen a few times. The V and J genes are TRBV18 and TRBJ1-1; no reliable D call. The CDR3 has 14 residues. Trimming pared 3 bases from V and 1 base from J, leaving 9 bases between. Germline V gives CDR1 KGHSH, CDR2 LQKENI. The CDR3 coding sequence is TGTGCCAGCTCACCGGCTAGGGAGAACACTGAAGCTTTCTTT. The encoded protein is CASSPARENTEAFF.

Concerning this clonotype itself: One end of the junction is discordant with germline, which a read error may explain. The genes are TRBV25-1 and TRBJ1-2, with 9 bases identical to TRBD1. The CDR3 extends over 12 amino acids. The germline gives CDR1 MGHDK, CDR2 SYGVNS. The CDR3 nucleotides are TGTGCCAGCAGTTTGCCGGGACAGGGCGTCTCCTTC. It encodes CASSLPGQGVSF.

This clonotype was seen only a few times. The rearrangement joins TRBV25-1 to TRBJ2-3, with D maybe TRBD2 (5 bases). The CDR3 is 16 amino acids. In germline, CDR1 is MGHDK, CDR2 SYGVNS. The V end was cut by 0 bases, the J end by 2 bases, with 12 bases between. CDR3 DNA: TGTGCCAGCAGTGAATACGGGGTTTTGGACACAGATACGCAGTATTTT. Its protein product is CASSEYGVLDTDTQYF.

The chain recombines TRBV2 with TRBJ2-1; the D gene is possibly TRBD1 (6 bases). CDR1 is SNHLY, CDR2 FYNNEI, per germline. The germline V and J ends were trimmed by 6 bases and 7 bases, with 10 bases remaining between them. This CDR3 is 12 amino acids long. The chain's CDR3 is CASRQQGNEQFF. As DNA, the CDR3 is TGTGCCAGCAGGCAACAGGGAAATGAGCAGTTCTTC.

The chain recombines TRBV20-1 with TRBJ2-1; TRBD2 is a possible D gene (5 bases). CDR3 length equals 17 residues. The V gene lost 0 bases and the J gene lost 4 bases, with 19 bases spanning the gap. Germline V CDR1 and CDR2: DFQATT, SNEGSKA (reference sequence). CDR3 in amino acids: CSARDEVGAARYNEQFF. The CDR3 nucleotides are TGCAGTGCTAGAGATGAGGTGGGAGCGGCGCGGTACAATGAGCAGTTCTTC.

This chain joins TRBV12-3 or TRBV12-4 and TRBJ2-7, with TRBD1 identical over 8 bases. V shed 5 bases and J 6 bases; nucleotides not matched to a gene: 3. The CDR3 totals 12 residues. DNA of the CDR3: TGTGCCAGCAGTAAACAGGGGGTCGAGCAGTACTTC. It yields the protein CASSKQGVEQYF.

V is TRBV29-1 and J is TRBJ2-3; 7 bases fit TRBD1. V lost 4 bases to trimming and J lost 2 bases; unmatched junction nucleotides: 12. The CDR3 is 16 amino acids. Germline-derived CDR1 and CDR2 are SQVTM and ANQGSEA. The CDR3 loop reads CSVVPRRDSLTDTQYF. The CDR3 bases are TGCAGCGTTGTGCCACGCCGGGACAGTCTCACAGATACGCAGTATTTT.